One TCR beta chain is described in this entry. What it binds is not known. The repertoire was sequenced with immunoSEQ multiplex PCR; TCRdb's copy has only in-frame clones and lacks some. The sample lists roughly 23,000 clones, roughly 89% occurring once. The data belong to a study of chemoradiotherapy in HPV16-positive cancers. The study, taken as a whole, reports: Only a couple of HPV16-positive patients supplied the functional HPV-specificity definition.

CDR1 SGHNT and CDR2 YYREEE come from the germline V gene (reference sequence). V was clipped by 3 bases and J by 2 bases; unmatched bases: 5. The CDR3 contains 15 residues. This TCR was recovered from a human donor with HPV-associated anogenital cancer. The sequencing here drew on blood, taken from a patient who underwent chemoradiotherapy. J is TRBJ2-3 and V is TRBV5-4; 8 bases agree with TRBD1. In nucleotides, the CDR3 is TGTGCCAGCAGCTCCAGACAGGGGTCCACAGATACGCAGTATTTT. Translated, it gives CASSSRQGSTDTQYF.